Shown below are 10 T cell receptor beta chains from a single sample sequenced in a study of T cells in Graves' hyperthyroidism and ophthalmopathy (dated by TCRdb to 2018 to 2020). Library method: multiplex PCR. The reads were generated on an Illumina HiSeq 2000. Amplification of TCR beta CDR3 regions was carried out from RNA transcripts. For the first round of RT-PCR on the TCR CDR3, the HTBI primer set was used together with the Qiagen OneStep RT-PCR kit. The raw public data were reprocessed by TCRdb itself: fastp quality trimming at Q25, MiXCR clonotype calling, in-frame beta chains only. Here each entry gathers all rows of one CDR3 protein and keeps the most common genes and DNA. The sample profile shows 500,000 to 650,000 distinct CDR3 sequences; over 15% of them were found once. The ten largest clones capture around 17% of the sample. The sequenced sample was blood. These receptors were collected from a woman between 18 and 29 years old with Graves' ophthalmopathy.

CDR3 residues: CASSPVGRGGTAANYGYTF. The CDR3 DNA is TGTGCCAGCAGCCCCGTGGGCCGGGGAGGGACGGCGGCCAACTATGGCTACACCTTC. V gene TRBV7-2 combines with J gene TRBJ1-2; perhaps TRBD1 as D (5 bases). Trimming stripped 5 bases from V and 2 bases from J, with 27 bases between. The CDR3 is 19 amino acids. CDR1 SGHTA and CDR2 FQGNSA come from the germline V gene.

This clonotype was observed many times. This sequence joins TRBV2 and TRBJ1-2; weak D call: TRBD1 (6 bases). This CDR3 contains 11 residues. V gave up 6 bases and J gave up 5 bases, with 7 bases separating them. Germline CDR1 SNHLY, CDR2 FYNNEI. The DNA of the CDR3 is TGTGCCAGCAGACAGGGTTATGGCTACACCTTC. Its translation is CASRQGYGYTF.

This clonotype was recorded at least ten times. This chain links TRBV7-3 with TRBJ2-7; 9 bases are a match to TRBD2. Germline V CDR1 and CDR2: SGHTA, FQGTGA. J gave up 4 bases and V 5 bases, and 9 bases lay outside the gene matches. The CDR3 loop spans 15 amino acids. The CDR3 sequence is CASSPSAGGPYEQYF. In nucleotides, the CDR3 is TGTGCCAGCAGCCCCTCAGCGGGAGGCCCGTACGAGCAGTACTTC.

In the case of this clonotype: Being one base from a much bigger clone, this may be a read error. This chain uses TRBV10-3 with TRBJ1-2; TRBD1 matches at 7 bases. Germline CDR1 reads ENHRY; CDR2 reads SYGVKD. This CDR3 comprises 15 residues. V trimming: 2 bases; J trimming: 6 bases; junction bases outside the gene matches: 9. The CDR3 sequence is CAISETLGQSDGYTF. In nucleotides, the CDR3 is TGTGCCATCAGTGAGACATTGGGACAGTCAGATGGCTACACCTTC.

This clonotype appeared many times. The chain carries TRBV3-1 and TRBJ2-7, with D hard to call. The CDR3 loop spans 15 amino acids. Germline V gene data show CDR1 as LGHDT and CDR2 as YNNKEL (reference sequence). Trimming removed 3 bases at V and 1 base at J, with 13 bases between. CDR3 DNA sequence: TGTGCCAGCAGCCAGTCTTATAGTTCTTCCTACGAGCAGTACTTC. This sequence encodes CASSQSYSSSYEQYF.

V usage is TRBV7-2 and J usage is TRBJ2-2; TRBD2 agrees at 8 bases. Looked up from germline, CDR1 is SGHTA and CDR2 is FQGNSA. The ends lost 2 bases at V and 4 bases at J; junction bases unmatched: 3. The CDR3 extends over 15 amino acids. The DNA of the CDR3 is TGTGCCAGCAGCTTAATCCGGGGGGGCACCGGGGAGCTGTTTTTT. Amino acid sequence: CASSLIRGGTGELFF.

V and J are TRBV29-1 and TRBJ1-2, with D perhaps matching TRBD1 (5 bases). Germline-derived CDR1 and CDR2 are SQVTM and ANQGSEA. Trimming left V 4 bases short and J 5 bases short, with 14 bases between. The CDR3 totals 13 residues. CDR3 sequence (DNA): TGCAGCGTTGTCCGCGGGCAGGGATATGGCTACACCTTC. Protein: CSVVRGQGYGYTF.

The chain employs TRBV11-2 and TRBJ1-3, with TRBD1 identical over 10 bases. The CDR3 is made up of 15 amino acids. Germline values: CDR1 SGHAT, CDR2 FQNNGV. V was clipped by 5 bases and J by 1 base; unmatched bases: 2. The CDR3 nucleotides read TGTGCCAGCAGCCGACAGGGGGCTTCTGGAAACACCATATATTTT. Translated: CASSRQGASGNTIYF.

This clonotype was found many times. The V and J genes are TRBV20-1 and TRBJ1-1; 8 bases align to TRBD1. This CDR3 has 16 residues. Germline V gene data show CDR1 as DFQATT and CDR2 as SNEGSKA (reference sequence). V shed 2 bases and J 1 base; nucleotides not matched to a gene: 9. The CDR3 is CSARPTLTGENTEAFF. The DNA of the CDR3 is TGCAGTGCTAGACCGACTTTGACAGGGGAGAACACTGAAGCTTTCTTT.

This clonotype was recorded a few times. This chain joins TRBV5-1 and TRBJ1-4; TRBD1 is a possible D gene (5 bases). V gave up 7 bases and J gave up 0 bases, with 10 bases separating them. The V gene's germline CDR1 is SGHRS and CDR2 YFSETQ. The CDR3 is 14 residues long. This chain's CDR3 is CASGLGATNEKLFF. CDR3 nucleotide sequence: TGCGCCAGCGGATTGGGGGCAACTAATGAAAAACTGTTTTTT.